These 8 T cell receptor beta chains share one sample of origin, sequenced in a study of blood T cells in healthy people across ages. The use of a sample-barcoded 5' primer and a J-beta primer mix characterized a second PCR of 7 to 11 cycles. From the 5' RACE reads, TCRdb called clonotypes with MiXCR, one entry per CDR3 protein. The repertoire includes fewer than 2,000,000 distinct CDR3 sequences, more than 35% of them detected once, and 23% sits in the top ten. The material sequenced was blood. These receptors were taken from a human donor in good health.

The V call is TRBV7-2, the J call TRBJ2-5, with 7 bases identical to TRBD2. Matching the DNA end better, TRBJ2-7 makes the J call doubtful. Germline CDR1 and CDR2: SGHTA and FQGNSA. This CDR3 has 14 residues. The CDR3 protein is CASSSWDYPYEQYF. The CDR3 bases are TGTGCCAGCAGCTCGTGGGACTACCCCTACGAGCAGTACTTC.

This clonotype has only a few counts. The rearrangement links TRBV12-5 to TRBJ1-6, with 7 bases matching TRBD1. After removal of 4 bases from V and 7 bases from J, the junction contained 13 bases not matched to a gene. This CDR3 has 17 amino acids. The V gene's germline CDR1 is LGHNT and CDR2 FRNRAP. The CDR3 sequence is CASGSRRPTGSNSPLHF. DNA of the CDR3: TGTGCTAGTGGTTCGAGGCGCCCGACAGGGTCCAATTCACCCCTCCACTTT.

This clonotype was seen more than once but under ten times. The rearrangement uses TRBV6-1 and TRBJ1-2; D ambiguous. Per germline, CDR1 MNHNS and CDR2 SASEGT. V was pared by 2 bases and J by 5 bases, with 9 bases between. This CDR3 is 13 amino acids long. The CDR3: CASSETHDYGYTF. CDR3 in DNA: TGTGCCAGCAGTGAAACCCACGATTATGGCTACACCTTC.

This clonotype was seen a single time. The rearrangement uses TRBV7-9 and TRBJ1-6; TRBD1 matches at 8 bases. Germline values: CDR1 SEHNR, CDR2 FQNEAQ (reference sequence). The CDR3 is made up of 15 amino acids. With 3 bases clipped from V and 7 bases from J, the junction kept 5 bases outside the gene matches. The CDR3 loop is CASSFTQGENSPLHF. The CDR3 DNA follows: TGTGCCAGCAGCTTCACACAGGGGGAGAATTCACCCCTCCACTTT.

CDR3 sequence: CSVDYEQYF. The CDR3 DNA follows: TGCAGTGTGGACTACGAGCAGTACTTC. The V call is TRBV20-1, the J call TRBJ2-7; D gene uncertain. This CDR3 contains 9 residues. Trimming took 7 bases from V and 3 from J, leaving 4 bases between them. Per the germline V gene, CDR1 is DFQATT and CDR2 is SNEGSKA (reference sequence).

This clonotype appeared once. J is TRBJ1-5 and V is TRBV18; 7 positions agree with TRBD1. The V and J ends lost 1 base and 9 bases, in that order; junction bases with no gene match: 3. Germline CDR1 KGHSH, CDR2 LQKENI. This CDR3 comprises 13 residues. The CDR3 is CASSPQTGWPQHF. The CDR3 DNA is TGTGCCAGCTCACCACAGACAGGGTGGCCCCAGCATTTT. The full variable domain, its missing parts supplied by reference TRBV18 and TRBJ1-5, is NAGVMQNPRHLVRRRGQEARLRCSPMKGHSHVYWYRQLPEEGLKFMVYLQKENIIDESGMPKERFSAEFPKEGPSILRIQQVVRGDSAAYFCASSPQTGWPQHFGDGTRLSIL.

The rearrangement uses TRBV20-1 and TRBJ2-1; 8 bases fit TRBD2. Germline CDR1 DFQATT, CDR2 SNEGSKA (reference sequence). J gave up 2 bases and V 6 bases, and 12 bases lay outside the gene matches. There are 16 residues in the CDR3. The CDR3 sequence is CSATPRIAGTYNEQFF. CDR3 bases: TGCAGTGCAACCCCCCGGATAGCGGGGACCTACAATGAGCAGTTCTTC.

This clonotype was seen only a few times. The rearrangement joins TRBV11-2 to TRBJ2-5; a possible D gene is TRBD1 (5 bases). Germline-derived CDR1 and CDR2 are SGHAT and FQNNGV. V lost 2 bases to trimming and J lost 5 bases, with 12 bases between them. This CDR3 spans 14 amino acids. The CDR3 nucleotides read TGTGCCAGCAGCTTATTTGGGAACAGGGAGACCCAGTACTTC. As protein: CASSLFGNRETQYF. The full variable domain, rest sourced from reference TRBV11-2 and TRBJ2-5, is EAGVAQSPRYKIIEKRQSVAFWCNPISGHATLYWYQQILGQGPKLLIQFQNNGVVDDSQLPKDRFSAERLKGVDSTLKIQPAKLEDSAVYLCASSLFGNRETQYFGPGTRLLVL.